The 9 T cell receptor beta chains reported below all come from one sample, sequenced in a study of blood T cell repertoires in COVID-19. Sequenced by immunoSEQ multiplex PCR; TCRdb stores in-frame clones only, minus some. The sample includes roughly 49,000 clones, 90% of them seen just once. Sequenced material: peripheral blood. The receptors here all came from a woman older than 75 with acute or convalescent COVID-19.

This clone was counted only a few times. This chain joins TRBV9 and TRBJ2-7; 8 bases are shared with TRBD2. The V and J ends lost 0 bases and 5 bases, in that order; junction bases with no gene match: 13. This CDR3 spans 17 amino acids. Looked up from germline, CDR1 is SGDLS and CDR2 is YYNGEE. For the CDR3, the DNA is TGTGCCAGCAGCGTAGGGGCTAGCGGGCAGCGAATGAACGAGCAGTACTTC. Protein sequence: CASSVGASGQRMNEQYF.

The genes are TRBV19 and TRBJ2-3; 9 bases line up with TRBD1. V shed 4 bases and J 0 bases; nucleotides not matched to a gene: 8. CDR1 and CDR2 from the germline V gene are LNHDA and SQIVND (reference sequence). The CDR3 sequence is 17 residues long. Here the CDR3 DNA reads TGTGCCAGTAGTAGGGTTTGGGGGACAGGGAGCACAGATACGCAGTATTTT. This encodes CASSRVWGTGSTDTQYF.

This rearrangement joins TRBV10-3 to TRBJ1-1, with D possibly matching TRBD1 (6 bases). Germline V gene data show CDR1 as ENHRY and CDR2 as SYGVKD. The CDR3 has 14 residues. V lost 0 bases to trimming and J lost 3 bases, with 8 bases between them. Here the CDR3 DNA reads TGTGCCATCAGTGAGTCTCAGGGGTACACTGAAGCTTTCTTT. Translating gives CAISESQGYTEAFF.

V usage is TRBV27 and J usage is TRBJ1-6, with D uncertain. The germline V gene encodes CDR1 MNHEY and CDR2 SMNVEV (reference sequence). Trimming stripped 2 bases from V and 9 bases from J, with 11 bases between. This CDR3 contains 14 residues. This CDR3 reads CASSLATSSSPLHF. CDR3 sequence (DNA): TGTGCCAGCAGTTTAGCAACTTCGAGTTCACCCCTCCACTTT.

The V and J genes are TRBV5-1 and TRBJ2-5, with 9 bases lining up with TRBD2. CDR3 length equals 15 residues. With 5 bases clipped from V and 5 bases from J, the junction kept 10 bases outside the gene matches. Germline V CDR1 and CDR2: SGHRS, YFSETQ. The CDR3 DNA reads as TGCGCCAGCAGTTTAGCGGGAGTATTTGTGGAGACCCAGTACTTC. This sequence encodes CASSLAGVFVETQYF.

This clone was seen once. The V call is TRBV24-1, the J call TRBJ2-1; 11 bases fit TRBD1. Germline V gene data show CDR1 as KGHDR and CDR2 as SFDVKD. The junction had 7 bases not matched to a gene; V was cut back by 4 bases and J by 6 bases. The CDR3 runs 16 residues. CDR3 region: CATSEAGTGGFNEQFF. CDR3 in DNA: TGTGCCACCAGTGAGGCCGGGACAGGGGGATTCAATGAGCAGTTCTTC.

V gene TRBV11-2 combines with J gene TRBJ2-1, with TRBD1 as a possible D gene (6 bases). The CDR3 consists of 15 residues. From germline, CDR1 is SGHAT and CDR2 FQNNGV. V gave up 4 bases and J gave up 2 bases, with 12 bases separating them. Here the CDR3 DNA reads TGTGCCAGCAGCTCAGGGGCGGGCCCCTACAATGAGCAGTTCTTC. This gives the protein CASSSGAGPYNEQFF.

V and J are TRBV28 and TRBJ2-2; TRBD2 matches at 11 bases. The CDR3 spans 15 residues. V shed 7 bases, J shed 5 bases, and the junction held 6 bases outside the gene matches. Germline V gene data show CDR1 as MDHEN and CDR2 as SYDVKM. CDR3 DNA: TGTGCCAGCACCCCCCGACTAGCGGGAACCGGGGAGCTGTTTTTT. It translates to CASTPRLAGTGELFF.

The V and J genes are TRBV5-6 and TRBJ1-2, with D uncertain. Germline V lookup: CDR1 SGHDT, CDR2 YYEEEE. CDR3 length: 13 residues. V lost 4 bases and J lost 8, with 15 bases in between. CDR3 loop: CASSGGRHLGYTF. CDR3 DNA: TGTGCCAGCAGCGGAGGAAGGCACCTCGGCTACACCTTC. Full variable domain (rest looked up from reference TRBV5-6 and TRBJ1-2): DAGVTQSPTHLIKTRGQQVTLRCSPKSGHDTVSWYQQALGQGPQFIFQYYEEEERQRGNFPDRFSGHQFPNYSSELNVNALLLGDSALYLCASSGGRHLGYTFGSGTRLTVV.